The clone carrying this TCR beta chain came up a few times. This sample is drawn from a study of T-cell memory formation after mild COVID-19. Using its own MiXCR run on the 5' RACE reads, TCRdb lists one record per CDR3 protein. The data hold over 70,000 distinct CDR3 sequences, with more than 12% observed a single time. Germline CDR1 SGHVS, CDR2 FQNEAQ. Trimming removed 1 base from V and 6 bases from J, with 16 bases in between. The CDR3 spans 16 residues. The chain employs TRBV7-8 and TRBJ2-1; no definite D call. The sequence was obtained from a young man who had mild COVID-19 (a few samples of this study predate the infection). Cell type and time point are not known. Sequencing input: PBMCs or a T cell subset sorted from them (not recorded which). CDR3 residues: CASSLDSGGMGNEQFF. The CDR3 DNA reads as TGTGCCAGCAGCTTAGACTCGGGTGGGATGGGCAATGAGCAGTTCTTC.